A selection of T cell receptor beta chains follows, all from one sample in a study of identical twins. A single record per CDR3 protein comes from TCRdb applying MiXCR to the 5' RACE reads. Among 700,000 to 950,000 distinct CDR3 sequences listed, about 12% were seen once. This sample was shared with a second study, whose subject was yellow fever vaccine responses in identical twins.

Sequenced input: PBMCs. These TCRs come from a young woman in good health. The CDR3 runs from the conserved cysteine through the conserved F or W. The D gene is left open where the match is weak. The listing skips clone size in some rows; elsewhere it reads once, few, many or a size class.

TRBV20-1	few	16	TRBJ2-7	TRBD1	CSARDRRQGGTYEQYF	TGCAGTGCTAGAGATCGAAGACAGGGGGGGACCTACGAGCAGTACTTC
TRBV12-3/TRBV12-4	NA	15	TRBJ2-4	NA	CASSQTGIGWNIQYF	TGTGCCAGCAGTCAGACGGGTATTGGGTGGAACATTCAGTACTTC
TRBV5-1	many	14	TRBJ1-2	NA	CASSLDGQYYGYTF	TGCGCCAGCAGCTTGGATGGACAGTACTATGGCTACACCTTC
TRBV24-1	NA	15	TRBJ2-7	NA	CATSDSFGHDYEQYF	TGTGCCACCAGTGATTCATTCGGACATGACTACGAGCAGTACTTC
TRBV7-9	few	15	TRBJ2-1	NA	CASSAYGRVSNEQFF	TGTGCCAGCAGCGCCTACGGAAGGGTTAGTAATGAGCAGTTCTTC
TRBV27	NA	18	TRBJ2-5	TRBD2	CASSPTGSGGPIQETQYF	TGTGCCAGCAGTCCGACAGGGAGCGGGGGGCCGATACAAGAGACCCAGTACTTC
TRBV27	NA	15	TRBJ2-3	TRBD1	CATRDWTGGRDTQYF	TGTGCCACCAGGGATTGGACAGGGGGCAGAGATACGCAGTATTTT
TRBV25-1	few	15	TRBJ1-2	TRBD1	CASKGQGALRYGYTF	TGTGCCAGCAAGGGGCAGGGGGCGCTCCGCTATGGCTACACCTTC
TRBV20-1	NA	13	TRBJ2-3	NA	CSAPPQNGNTQYF	TGCAGTGCTCCGCCTCAGAACGGAAATACGCAGTATTTT
TRBV20-1	few	15	TRBJ2-3	NA	CSAGSGGLSTDTQYF	TGCAGTGCTGGATCTGGGGGGCTTAGCACAGATACGCAGTATTTT
TRBV12-3/TRBV12-4	NA	16	TRBJ2-7	TRBD2	CASSSELAGGPYEQYF	TGTGCCAGCAGTTCCGAACTAGCGGGAGGTCCCTACGAGCAGTACTTC
TRBV28	NA	15	TRBJ2-2	NA	CASSTSGSGTGELFF	TGTGCCAGCAGCACAAGCGGGTCAGGCACCGGGGAGCTGTTTTTT
TRBV29-1	few	10	TRBJ2-3	NA	CSVDGDTQYF	TGCAGCGTTGACGGAGATACGCAGTATTTT